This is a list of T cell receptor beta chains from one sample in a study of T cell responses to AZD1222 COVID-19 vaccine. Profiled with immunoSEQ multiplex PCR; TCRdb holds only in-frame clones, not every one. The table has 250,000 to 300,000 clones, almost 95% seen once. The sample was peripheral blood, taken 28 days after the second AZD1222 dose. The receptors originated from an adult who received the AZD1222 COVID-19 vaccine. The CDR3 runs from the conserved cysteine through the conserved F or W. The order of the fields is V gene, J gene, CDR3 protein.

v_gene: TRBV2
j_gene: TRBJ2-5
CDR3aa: CASRVAETQYF

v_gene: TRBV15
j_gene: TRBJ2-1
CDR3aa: CAAGLTPYNEQFF

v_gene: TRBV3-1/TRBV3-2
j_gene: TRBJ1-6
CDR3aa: CASSQVGSESPLHF

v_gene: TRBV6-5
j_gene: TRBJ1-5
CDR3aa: CASSPAGGGPQHF

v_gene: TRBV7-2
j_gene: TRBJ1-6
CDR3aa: CASSPQGRSPLHF

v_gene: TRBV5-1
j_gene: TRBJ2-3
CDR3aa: CASSLDRRQGTDTQYF

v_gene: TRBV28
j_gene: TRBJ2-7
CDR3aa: CASGGRASEQYF

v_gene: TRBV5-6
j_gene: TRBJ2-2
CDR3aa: CASSLEASLGTGELFF

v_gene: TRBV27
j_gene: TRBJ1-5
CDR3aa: CASSPRLGLATLQPQHF

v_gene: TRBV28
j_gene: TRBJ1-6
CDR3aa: CASSLAQTGAYYNSPLHF

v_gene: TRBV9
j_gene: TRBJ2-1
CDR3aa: CASSVGLGQGNNEQFF

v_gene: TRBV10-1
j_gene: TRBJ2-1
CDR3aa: CASSESRASTYNEQFF

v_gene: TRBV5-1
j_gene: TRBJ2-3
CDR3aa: CASSAAGTSGDTQYF

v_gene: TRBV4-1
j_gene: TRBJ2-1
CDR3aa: CASSHIISGLTYNEQFF

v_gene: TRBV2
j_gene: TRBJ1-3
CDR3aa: CASSAQGGSGNTIYF

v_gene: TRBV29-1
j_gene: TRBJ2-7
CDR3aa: CSALAGSSYEQYF

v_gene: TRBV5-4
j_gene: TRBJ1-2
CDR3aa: CASSLQGGLGYTF

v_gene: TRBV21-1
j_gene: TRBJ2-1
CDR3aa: CASSNEGGLYNEQFF

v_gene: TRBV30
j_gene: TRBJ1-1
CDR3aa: CAWSEVVTGETEAFF

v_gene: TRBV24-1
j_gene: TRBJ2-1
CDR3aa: CATSDPGTSGGPYNEQFF

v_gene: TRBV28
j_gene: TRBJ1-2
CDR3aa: CASSYPRGNGYTF

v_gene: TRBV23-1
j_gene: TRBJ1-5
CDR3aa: CASPPGKVVGLKNQPQHF

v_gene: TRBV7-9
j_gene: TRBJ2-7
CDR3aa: CASSLAEASSEQYF

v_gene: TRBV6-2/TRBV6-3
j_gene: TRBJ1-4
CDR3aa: CASSYDQGRRTNEKLFF

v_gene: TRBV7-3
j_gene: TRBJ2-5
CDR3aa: CASSLRGSGSLSETQYF

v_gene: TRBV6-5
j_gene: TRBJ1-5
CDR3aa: CASRPYSNQPQHF

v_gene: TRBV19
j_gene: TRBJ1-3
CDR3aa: CASRPQDRGLKSGNTIYF